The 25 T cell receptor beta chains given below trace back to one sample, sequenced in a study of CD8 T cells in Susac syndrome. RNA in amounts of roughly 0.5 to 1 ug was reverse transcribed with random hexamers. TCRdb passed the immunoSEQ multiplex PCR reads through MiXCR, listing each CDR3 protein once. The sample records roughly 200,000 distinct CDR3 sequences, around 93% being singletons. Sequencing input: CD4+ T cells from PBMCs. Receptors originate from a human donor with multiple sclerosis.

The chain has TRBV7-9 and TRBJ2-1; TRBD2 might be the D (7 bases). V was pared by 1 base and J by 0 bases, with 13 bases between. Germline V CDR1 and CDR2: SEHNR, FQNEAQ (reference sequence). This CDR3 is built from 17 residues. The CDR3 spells CASSLVGGGNSYNEQFF. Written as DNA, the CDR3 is TGTGCCAGCAGCTTAGTTGGCGGGGGCAACTCCTACAATGAGCAGTTCTTC.

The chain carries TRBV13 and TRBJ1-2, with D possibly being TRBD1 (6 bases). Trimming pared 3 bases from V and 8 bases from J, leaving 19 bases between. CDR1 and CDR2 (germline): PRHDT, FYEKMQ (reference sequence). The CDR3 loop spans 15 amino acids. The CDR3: CASSFYPEGGQGYTF. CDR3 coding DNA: TGTGCCAGCAGCTTCTACCCTGAAGGGGGACAAGGCTACACCTTC.

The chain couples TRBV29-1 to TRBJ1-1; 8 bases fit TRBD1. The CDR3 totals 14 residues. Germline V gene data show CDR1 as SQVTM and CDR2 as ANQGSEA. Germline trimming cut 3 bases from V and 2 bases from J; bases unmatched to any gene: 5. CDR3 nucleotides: TGCAGCGTTGACACGACAGGGGTCAACACTGAAGCTTTCTTT. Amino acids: CSVDTTGVNTEAFF.

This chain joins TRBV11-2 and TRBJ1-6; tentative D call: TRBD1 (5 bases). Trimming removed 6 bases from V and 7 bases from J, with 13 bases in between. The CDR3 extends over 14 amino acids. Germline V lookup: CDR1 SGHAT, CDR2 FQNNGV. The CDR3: CASSQGPHNSPLHF. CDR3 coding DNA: TGTGCCAGCAGTCAGGGACCGCACAATTCACCCCTCCACTTT.

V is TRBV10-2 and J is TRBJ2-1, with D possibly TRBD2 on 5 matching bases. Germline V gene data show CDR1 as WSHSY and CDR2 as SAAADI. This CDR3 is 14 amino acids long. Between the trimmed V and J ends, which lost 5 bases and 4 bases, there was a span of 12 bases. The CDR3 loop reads CASSTSSPYNEQFF. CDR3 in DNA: TGCGCCAGCAGTACTAGTTCCCCTTACAATGAGCAGTTCTTC.

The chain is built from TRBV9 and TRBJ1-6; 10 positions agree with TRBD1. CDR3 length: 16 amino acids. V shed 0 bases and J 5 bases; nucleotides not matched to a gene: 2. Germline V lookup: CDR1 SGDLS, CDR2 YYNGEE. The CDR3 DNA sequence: TGTGCCAGCAGCGTAGGGACAGGGGGAGATAATTCACCCCTCCACTTT. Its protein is CASSVGTGGDNSPLHF.

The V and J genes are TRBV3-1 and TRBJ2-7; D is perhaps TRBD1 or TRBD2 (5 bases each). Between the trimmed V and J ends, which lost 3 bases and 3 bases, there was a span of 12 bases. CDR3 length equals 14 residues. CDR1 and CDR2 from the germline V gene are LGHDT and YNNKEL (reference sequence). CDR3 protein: CASSHTGTGYEQYF. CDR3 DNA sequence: TGTGCCAGCAGCCACACCGGGACGGGCTACGAGCAGTACTTC.

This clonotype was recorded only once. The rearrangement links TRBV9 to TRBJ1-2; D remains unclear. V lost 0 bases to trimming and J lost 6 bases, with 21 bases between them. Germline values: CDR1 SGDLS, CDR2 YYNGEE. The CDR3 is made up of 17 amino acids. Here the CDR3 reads CASSVALRWQVGHGYTF. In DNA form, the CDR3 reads TGTGCCAGCAGCGTAGCTCTACGGTGGCAGGTTGGTCATGGCTACACCTTC. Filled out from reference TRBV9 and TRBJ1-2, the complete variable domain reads DSGVTQTPKHLITATGQRVTLRCSPRSGDLSVYWYQQSLDQGLQFLIQYYNGEERAKGNILERFSAQQFPDLHSELNLSSLELGDSALYFCASSVALRWQVGHGYTFGSGTRLTVV.

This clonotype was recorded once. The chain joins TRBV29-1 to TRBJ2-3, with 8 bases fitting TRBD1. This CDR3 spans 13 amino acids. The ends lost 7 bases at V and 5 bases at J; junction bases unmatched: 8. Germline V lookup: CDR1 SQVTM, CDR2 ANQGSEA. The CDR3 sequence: CSAAGQEGDTQYF. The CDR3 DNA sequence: TGCAGCGCTGCGGGACAGGAGGGAGATACGCAGTATTTT.

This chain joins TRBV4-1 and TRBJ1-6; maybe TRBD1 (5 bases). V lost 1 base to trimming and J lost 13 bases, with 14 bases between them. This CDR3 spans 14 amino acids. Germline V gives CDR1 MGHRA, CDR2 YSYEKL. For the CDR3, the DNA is TGCGCCAGCAGCCAAGTTCTGGACATCGCGCCCCTCCACTTT. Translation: CASSQVLDIAPLHF.

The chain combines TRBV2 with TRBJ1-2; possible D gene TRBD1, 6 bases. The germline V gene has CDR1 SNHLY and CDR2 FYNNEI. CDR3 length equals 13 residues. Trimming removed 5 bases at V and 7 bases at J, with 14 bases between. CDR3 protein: CASSSSGGPGYTF. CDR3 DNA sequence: TGTGCCAGCAGTTCCAGCGGGGGGCCTGGCTACACCTTC. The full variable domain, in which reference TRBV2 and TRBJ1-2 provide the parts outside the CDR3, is EPEVTQTPSHQVTQMGQEVILRCVPISNHLYFYWYRQILGQKVEFLVSFYNNEISEKSEIFDDQFSVERPDGSNFTLKIRSTKLEDSAMYFCASSSSGGPGYTFGSGTRLTVV.

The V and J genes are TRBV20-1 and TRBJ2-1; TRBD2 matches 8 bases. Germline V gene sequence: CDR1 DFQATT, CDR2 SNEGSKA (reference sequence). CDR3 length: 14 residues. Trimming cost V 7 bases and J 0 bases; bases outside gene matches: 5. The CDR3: CSVSGLASYNEQFF. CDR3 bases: TGCAGTGTTTCAGGACTAGCCTCCTACAATGAGCAGTTCTTC.

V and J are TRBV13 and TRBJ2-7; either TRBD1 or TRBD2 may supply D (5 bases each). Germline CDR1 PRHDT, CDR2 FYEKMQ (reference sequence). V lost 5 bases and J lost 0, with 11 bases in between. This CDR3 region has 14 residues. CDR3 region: CASSPGPSSYEQYV. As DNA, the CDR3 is TGTGCCAGCAGCCCGGGGCCGAGCTCCTACGAGCAGTACGTC.

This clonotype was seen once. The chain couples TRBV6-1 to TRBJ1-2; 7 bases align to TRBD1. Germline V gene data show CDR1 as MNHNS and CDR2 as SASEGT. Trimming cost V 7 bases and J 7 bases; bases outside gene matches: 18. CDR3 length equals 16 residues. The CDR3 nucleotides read TGTGCCAGCACCAAATCCGGGACAGCGGCAGGTGGTGGCTACACCTTC. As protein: CASTKSGTAAGGGYTF.

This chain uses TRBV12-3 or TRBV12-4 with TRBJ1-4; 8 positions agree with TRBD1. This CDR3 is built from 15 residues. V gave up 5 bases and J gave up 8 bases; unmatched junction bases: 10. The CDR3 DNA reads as TGTGCCAGCAGTACACTTGGACAGGGACGGGAAAAACTGTTTTTT. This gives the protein CASSTLGQGREKLFF.

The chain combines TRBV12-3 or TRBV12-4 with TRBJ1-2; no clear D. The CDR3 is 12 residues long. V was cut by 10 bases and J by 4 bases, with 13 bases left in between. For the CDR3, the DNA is TGTGCCACCGTCAAGGGCAGCTATGGCTACACCTTC. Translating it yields CATVKGSYGYTF.

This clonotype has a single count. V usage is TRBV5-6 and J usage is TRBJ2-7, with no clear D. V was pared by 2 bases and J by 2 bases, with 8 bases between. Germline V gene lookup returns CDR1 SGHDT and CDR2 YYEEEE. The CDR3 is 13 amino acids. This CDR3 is CASSFGLTYEQYV. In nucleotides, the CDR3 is TGTGCCAGCAGCTTCGGGCTGACCTACGAGCAGTACGTC.

CDR3 nucleotides: TGCGCCAGCACGGAGCATCCAGCCGATAATTCACCCCTCCACTTT. As protein: CASTEHPADNSPLHF. The chain joins TRBV5-1 to TRBJ1-6; no clear D. Trimming cost V 6 bases and J 5 bases, with 15 bases left between them. Germline V gene sequence: CDR1 SGHRS, CDR2 YFSETQ. This CDR3 region has 15 residues.

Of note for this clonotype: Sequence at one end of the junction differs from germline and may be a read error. CDR3 bases: TGTGCCAGCAGCGTAGCCCCGGACAGGGGAGAGGCCCAGTACTTC. This gives the protein CASSVAPDRGEAQYF. This chain connects TRBV9 to TRBJ2-5; 9 bases fit TRBD1. CDR1 and CDR2 from the germline V gene are SGDLS and YYNGEE. The CDR3 extends over 15 amino acids.

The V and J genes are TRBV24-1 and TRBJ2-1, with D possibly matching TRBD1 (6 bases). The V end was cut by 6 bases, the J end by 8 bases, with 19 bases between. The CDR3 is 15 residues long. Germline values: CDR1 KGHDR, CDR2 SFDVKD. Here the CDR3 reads CATSSMGHHADEQFF. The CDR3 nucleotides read TGTGCCACCAGTTCGATGGGACATCATGCGGATGAGCAGTTCTTC.

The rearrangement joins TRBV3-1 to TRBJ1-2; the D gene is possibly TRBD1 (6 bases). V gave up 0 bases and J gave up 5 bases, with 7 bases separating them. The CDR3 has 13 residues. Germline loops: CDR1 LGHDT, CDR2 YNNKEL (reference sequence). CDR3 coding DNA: TGTGCCAGCAGCCAAGAGGGGACATATGGCTACACCTTC. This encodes CASSQEGTYGYTF.

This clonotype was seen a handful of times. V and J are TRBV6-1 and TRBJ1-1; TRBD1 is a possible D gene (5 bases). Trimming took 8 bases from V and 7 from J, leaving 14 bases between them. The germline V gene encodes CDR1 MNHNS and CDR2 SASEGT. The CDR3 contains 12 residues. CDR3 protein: CASGENRSEAFF. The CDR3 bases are TGTGCCAGCGGAGAGAACAGGAGTGAAGCTTTCTTT.

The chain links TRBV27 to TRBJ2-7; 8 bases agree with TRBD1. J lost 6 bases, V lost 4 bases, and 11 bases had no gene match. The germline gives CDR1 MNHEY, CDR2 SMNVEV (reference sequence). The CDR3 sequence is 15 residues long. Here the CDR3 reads CASSSTGVLHSEQYV. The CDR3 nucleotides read TGTGCCAGCAGTTCGACAGGGGTTCTCCACAGCGAGCAGTACGTC.

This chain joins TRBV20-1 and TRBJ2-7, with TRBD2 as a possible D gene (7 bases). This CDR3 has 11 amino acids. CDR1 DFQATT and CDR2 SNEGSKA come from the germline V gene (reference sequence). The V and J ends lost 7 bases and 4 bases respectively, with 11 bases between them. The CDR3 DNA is TGCAGTGTCCGGGGGGCGTACGAGCAGTACTTC. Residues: CSVRGAYEQYF.

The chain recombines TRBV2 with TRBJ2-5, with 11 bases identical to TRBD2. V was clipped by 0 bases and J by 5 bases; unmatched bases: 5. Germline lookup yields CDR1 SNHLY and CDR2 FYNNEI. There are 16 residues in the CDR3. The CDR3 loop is CASSEALAGGVETQYF. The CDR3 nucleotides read TGTGCCAGCAGTGAAGCGCTAGCGGGGGGAGTGGAGACCCAGTACTTC. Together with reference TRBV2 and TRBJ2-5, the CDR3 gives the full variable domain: EPEVTQTPSHQVTQMGQEVILRCVPISNHLYFYWYRQILGQKVEFLVSFYNNEISEKSEIFDDQFSVERPDGSNFTLKIRSTKLEDSAMYFCASSEALAGGVETQYFGPGTRLLVL.